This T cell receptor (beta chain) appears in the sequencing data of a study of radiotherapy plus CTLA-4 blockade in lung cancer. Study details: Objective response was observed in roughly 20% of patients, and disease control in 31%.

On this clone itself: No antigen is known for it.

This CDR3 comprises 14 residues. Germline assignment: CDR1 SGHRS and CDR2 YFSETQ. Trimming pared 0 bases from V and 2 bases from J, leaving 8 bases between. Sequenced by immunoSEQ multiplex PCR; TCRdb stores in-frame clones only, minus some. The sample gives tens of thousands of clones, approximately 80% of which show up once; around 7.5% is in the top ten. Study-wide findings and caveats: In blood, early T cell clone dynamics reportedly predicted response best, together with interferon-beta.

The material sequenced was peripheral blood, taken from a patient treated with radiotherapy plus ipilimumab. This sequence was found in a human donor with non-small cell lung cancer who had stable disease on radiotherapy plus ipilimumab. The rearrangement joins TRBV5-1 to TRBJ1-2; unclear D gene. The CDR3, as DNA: TGCGCCAGCAGCTTGGCCAACAACAACTATGGCTACACCTTC. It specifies CASSLANNNYGYTF. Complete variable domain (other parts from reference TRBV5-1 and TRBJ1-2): KAGVTQTPRYLIKTRGQQVTLSCSPISGHRSVSWYQQTPGQGLQFLFEYFSETQRNKGNFPGRFSGRQFSNSRSEMNVSTLELGDSALYLCASSLANNNYGYTFGSGTRLTVV.